This passage covers 7 T cell receptor beta chains from one sample sequenced in a study of graft-versus-host responses after intestinal transplantation. The assay was immunoSEQ multiplex PCR, and TCRdb's table has in-frame clones only and misses some. Of around 67,000 clones in the sample, around 90% are singletons; the top ten hold about 4%. These TCRs are of unknown antigen specificity. The sequencing used unstimulated CD8+ T cells sorted from spleen or lymph node cells, collected before transplant. The source of these receptors is a human donor who was the organ donor for an intestinal transplant.

The chain carries TRBV7-2 and TRBJ1-6, with 9 bases that match TRBD1. The CDR3 length is 14 residues. V lost 5 bases to trimming and J lost 10 bases; unmatched junction nucleotides: 6. In germline, CDR1 is SGHTA, CDR2 FQGNSA. This chain's CDR3 is CASSTGTGSSPLHF. The CDR3 nucleotides read TGTGCCAGCAGCACCGGGACAGGGAGCTCACCCCTCCACTTT.

The CDR3 sequence: CASSLNNLGVGYTF. The CDR3 coding sequence is TGTGCCAGCAGCCTTAATAACCTAGGGGTTGGCTACACCTTC. This chain uses TRBV6-5 with TRBJ1-2; possible D gene TRBD1, 5 bases. The V end was cut by 6 bases, the J end by 7 bases, with 18 bases between. Germline V gives CDR1 MNHEY, CDR2 SVGAGI. This CDR3 has 14 amino acids.

This clone was counted once. CDR3 sequence: CASWPLGQGKTEAFF. DNA for the CDR3: TGTGCCAGCTGGCCTTTAGGACAGGGAAAAACTGAAGCTTTCTTT. The V gene is TRBV6-1, the J gene TRBJ1-1; 8 bases are shared with TRBD1. Germline CDR1 and CDR2: MNHNS and SASEGT. After removal of 8 bases from V and 5 bases from J, the junction contained 13 bases not matched to a gene. The CDR3 length is 15 residues.

The rearrangement links TRBV7-9 to TRBJ2-5; 8 bases align to TRBD1. The V segment lost 7 bases and the J segment 4 bases; nucleotides outside the gene matches: 17. The CDR3 is 17 residues long. Germline V lookup: CDR1 SEHNR, CDR2 FQNEAQ (reference sequence). In nucleotides, the CDR3 is TGTGCCAGCAACCCCACCCGCGGACAGGGATTGATAGAGACCCAGTACTTC. Protein: CASNPTRGQGLIETQYF.

This clone came up once. The CDR3 protein is CASSEEQGRSHEQYV. For the CDR3, the DNA is TGTGCCAGCAGTGAAGAGCAGGGGCGATCCCACGAGCAGTACGTC. The V gene is TRBV6-1, the J gene TRBJ2-7; a possible D gene is TRBD1 (6 bases). The V end was cut by 1 base, the J end by 5 bases, with 15 bases between. The length of the CDR3 is 15 residues. The germline gives CDR1 MNHNS, CDR2 SASEGT.

This chain connects TRBV5-3 to TRBJ1-5, with a tentative D call TRBD1 (5 bases). TRBV5-3 is reported as an ORF; its role is uncertain. The V gene lost 4 bases and the J gene lost 4 bases, with 15 bases spanning the gap. The CDR3 spans 15 residues. This CDR3 reads CARSPTGDPNQPQHF. The CDR3 bases are TGTGCCAGAAGCCCCACAGGAGACCCGAATCAGCCCCAGCATTTT.

The gene calls are TRBV7-6 and TRBJ2-2, with TRBD1 matching 10 bases. This CDR3 has 16 amino acids. The germline gives CDR1 SGHVS, CDR2 FNYEAQ. The trim removed 2 bases at V and 5 bases at J, leaving 5 bases unmatched. The CDR3, as DNA: TGTGCCAGCAGCTTACCTCGGACAGGGGGTACCGGGGAGCTGTTTTTT. It is translated as CASSLPRTGGTGELFF.